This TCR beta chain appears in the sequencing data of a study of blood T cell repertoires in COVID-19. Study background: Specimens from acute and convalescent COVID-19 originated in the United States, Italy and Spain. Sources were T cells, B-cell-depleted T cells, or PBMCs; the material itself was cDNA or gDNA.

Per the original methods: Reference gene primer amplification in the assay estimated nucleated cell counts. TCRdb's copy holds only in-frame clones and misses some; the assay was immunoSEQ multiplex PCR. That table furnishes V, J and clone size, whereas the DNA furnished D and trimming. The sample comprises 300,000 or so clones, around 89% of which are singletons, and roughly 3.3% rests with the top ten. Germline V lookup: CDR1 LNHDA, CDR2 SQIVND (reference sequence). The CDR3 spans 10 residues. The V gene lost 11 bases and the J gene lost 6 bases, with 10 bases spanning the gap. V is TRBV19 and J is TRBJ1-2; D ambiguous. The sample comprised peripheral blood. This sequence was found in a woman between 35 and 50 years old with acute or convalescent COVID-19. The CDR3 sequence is CARSRDGYTF. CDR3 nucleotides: TGTGCCCGGTCCCGGGATGGCTACACCTTC.